Described below is a single T cell receptor (beta chain) sequence and its context. The assay was immunoSEQ multiplex PCR, and TCRdb's table has in-frame clones only and misses some. The sample yields about 46,000 clones, 80% to 95% seen once. The sample originates from a study of T cell changes during pregnancy in multiple sclerosis. CDR3 length equals 15 residues. The V gene lost 5 bases and the J gene lost 1 base, with 11 bases spanning the gap. The germline V gene encodes CDR1 SGHAT and CDR2 FQNNGV. Sequences were derived from CD8+ T cells from peripheral blood mononuclear cells, sampled after pregnancy. This TCR was recovered from a female donor with multiple sclerosis, enrolled in a pregnancy study. V usage is TRBV11-2 and J usage is TRBJ2-2; D possibly corresponds to TRBD2 (6 bases). The CDR3 DNA follows: TGTGCCAGCAGCCTTAGCGGAGGGAACACCGGGGAGCTGTTTTTT. Amino acid sequence: CASSLSGGNTGELFF.